This TCR beta chain was recovered during a study of CD8+CD57+ T cells in acquired aplastic anemia. Germline values: CDR1 DFQATT, CDR2 SNEGSKA (reference sequence). This CDR3 is 12 amino acids long. With V trimmed by 3 bases and J by 10 bases, 5 bases remained unmatched. Genomic DNA was employed as the template in profiling TCR beta VDJ and CDR3. TCRdb re-analysed the reads in MiXCR, keeping a single row per CDR3 protein. The sample contains approximately 190,000 distinct CDR3 sequences, nearly 50% of which appear only once. CD8+CD57+ cell expansion, shown by flow cytometry, had occurred in the patients selected for sequencing. The diagnosis in all patients was severe acquired aplastic anemia.

The V gene is TRBV20-1, the J gene TRBJ2-1; 8 nucleotides align to TRBD1. The sequenced material came from sorted CD4+, CD8+, or CD8+CD57+ T cells (not recorded which) from PBMCs. The receptor was isolated from a human donor with aplastic anemia. CDR3 region: CSARTGAREQFF. The CDR3 region has the DNA TGCAGTGCTAGGACAGGGGCTCGAGAGCAGTTCTTC.